This record covers a single TCR beta chain. Its antigen is unknown. After removal of 5 bases from V and 2 bases from J, the junction contained 12 bases not matched to a gene. The germline gives CDR1 SGHAT, CDR2 FQNNGV. The CDR3 is 18 amino acids. The sample is drawn from a study of response to subunit inactivated influenza vaccine. General study results and limits: A suggestion made by the authors is that each seasonal influenza vaccination recruits few new T cells.

TCRdb re-called the RT-PCR reads through MiXCR, storing one row per CDR3 protein. Of about 650,000 distinct CDR3 sequences listed, around 14% are singletons. The chain couples TRBV11-2 to TRBJ2-3; TRBD2 matches 11 bases. The sequenced sample was PBMCs from blood, obtained 11 to 12 days after vaccination. The sequence came from a man aged 50-59 years who received an inactivated influenza vaccine. CDR3 sequence reads: CASSPLGLAGLLTDTQYF. The CDR3 DNA is TGTGCCAGCAGCCCTTTAGGACTAGCGGGTCTTCTCACAGATACGCAGTATTTT.